This T cell receptor beta chain stems from a study of T-cell memory formation after mild COVID-19. CDR1 and CDR2 from the germline V gene are SGHTA and FQGTGA. V lost 0 bases and J 7 bases, leaving 8 bases between the germline ends. This CDR3 has 13 amino acids. 5'RACE with constant-segment primers yielded barcoded, UMI-tagged TCR alpha and TCR beta cDNA libraries. TCRdb re-called the 5' RACE reads with MiXCR, one entry per CDR3 protein. This sample has about 290,000 distinct CDR3 sequences; more than 15% occur once, and the top ten carry about a fifth. The gene calls are TRBV7-3 and TRBJ2-3; no clear D. This TCR derives from a man aged 18 to 29 who had mild COVID-19 (a few samples of this study predate the infection). Cell type and time point are not known. Sequences were obtained from PBMCs or a T cell subset sorted from them (not recorded which). This chain's CDR3 is CASSLTETNTQYF. DNA of the CDR3: TGTGCCAGCAGCTTAACGGAGACGAATACGCAGTATTTT.